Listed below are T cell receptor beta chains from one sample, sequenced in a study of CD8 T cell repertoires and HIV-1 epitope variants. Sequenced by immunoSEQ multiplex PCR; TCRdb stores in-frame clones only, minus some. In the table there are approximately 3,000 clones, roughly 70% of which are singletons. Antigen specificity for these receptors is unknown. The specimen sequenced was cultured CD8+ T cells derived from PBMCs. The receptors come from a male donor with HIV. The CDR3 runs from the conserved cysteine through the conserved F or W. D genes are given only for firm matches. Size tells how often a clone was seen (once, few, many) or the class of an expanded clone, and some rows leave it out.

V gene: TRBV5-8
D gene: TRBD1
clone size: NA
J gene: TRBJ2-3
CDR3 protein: CASSYGTGGSDTQYF
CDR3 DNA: TGTGCCAGCAGCTACGGGACAGGGGGATCAGATACGCAGTATTTT

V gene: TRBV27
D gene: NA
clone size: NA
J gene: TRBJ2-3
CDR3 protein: CASSSIAGADTQYF
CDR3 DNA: TGTGCCAGCAGTTCTATAGCTGGAGCAGATACGCAGTATTTT

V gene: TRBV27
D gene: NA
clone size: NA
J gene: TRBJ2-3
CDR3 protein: CASSSWGTDTQYF
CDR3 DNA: TGTGCCAGCAGTTCGTGGGGCACAGATACGCAGTATTTT

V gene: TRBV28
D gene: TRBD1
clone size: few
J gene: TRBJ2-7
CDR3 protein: CASSLRTGADYEQYF
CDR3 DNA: TGTGCCAGCAGTTTAAGGACAGGGGCGGACTACGAGCAGTACTTC

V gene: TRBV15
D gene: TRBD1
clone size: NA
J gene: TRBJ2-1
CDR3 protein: CATSITTGVVDNEQFF
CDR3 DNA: TGTGCCACCAGCATTACGACAGGGGTTGTGGACAATGAGCAGTTCTTC

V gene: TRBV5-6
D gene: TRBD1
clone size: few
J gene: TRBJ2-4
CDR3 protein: CASSWITGGQDKNIQYF
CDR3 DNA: TGTGCCAGCAGCTGGATTACAGGGGGTCAAGACAAAAACATTCAGTACTTC

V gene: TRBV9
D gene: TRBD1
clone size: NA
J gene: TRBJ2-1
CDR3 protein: CASSTWDSYNEQFF
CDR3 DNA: TGTGCCAGCAGCACCTGGGACAGCTACAATGAGCAGTTCTTC

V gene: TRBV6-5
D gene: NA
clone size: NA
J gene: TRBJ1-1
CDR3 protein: CASSYSRVTEAFF
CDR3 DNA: TGTGCCAGCAGTTATTCCCGGGTCACTGAAGCTTTCTTT

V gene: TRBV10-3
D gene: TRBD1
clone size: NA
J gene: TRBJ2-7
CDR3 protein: CAISGTGGQGEQYF
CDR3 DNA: TGTGCCATCAGTGGGACAGGGGGCCAGGGCGAGCAGTACTTC

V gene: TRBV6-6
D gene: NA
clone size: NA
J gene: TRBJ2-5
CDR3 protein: CATEGPAEETQYF
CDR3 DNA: TGTGCCACCGAGGGCCCCGCGGAAGAGACCCAGTACTTC

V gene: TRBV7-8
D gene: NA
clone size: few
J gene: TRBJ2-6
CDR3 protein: CASSAEDKAGANVLTF
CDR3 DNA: TGTGCCAGCAGTGCCGAAGACAAGGCTGGGGCCAACGTCCTGACTTTC

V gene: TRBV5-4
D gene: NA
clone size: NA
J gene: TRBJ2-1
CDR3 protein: CASSLMVDNEQFF
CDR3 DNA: TGTGCCAGCAGCTTGATGGTTGACAATGAGCAGTTCTTC

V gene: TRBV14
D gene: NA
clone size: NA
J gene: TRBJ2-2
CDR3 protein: CASNLQGQSPGELFF
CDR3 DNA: TGTGCCAGCAACCTGCAGGGGCAGAGTCCCGGGGAGCTGTTTTTT

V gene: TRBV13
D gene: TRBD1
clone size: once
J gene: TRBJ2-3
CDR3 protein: CASSFLPDRVADTQYF
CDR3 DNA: TGTGCCAGCAGCTTCTTACCGGACAGGGTTGCGGATACGCAGTATTTT

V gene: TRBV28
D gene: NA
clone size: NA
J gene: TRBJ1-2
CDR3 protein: CASSFPRTDTNYGYTF
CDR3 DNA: TGTGCCAGCAGTTTCCCACGGACAGACACTAACTATGGCTACACCTTC

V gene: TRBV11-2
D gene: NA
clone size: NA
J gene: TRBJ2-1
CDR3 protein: CASSLDGASEQFF
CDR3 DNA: TGTGCCAGCAGCTTAGACGGTGCCAGTGAGCAGTTCTTC

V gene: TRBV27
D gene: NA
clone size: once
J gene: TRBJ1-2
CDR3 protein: CASSIDRNYGYTF
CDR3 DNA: TGTGCCAGCAGTATAGACAGGAACTATGGCTACACCTTC

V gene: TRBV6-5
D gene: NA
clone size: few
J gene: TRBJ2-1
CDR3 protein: CASSEGGEQFF
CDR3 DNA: TGTGCCAGCAGTGAGGGGGGTGAGCAGTTCTTC

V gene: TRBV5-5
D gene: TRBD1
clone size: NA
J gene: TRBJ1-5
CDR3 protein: CASSLATGTNQPQHF
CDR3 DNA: TGTGCCAGCAGCTTGGCGACAGGGACTAATCAGCCCCAGCATTTT

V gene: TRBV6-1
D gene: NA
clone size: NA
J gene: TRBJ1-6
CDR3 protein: CASSRQPKDNSPLHF
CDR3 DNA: TGTGCCAGCAGTCGACAGCCGAAGGATAATTCACCCCTCCACTTT

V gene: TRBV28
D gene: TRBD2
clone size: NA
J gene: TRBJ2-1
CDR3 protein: CASTTGTSMGNEQFF
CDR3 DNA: TGTGCCAGCACCACCGGGACTAGCATGGGCAATGAGCAGTTCTTC

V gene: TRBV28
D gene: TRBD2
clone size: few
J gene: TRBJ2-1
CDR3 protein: CASSSYPSGSRVEQFF
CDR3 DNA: TGTGCCAGCAGTTCCTACCCTAGCGGGAGTCGCGTTGAGCAGTTCTTC

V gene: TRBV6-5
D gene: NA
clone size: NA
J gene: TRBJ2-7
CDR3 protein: CASSPGDYEQYF
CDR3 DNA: TGTGCCAGCAGTCCAGGGGACTACGAGCAGTACTTC

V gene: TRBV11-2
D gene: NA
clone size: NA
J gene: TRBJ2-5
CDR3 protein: CASSLAGYGETQYF
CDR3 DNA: TGTGCCAGCAGCTTAGCAGGGTACGGGGAGACCCAGTACTTC

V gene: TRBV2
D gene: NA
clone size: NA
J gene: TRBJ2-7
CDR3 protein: CASSVPGTYEQYF
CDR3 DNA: TGTGCCAGCAGTGTGCCAGGAACCTACGAGCAGTACTTC

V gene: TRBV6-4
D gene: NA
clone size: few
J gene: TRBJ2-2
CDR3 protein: CASSDRNTGELFF
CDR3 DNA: TGTGCCAGCAGTGACAGGAACACCGGGGAGCTGTTTTTT

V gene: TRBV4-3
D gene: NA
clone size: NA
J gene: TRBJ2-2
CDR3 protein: CASSQDHGGGTTGELFF
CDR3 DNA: TGCGCCAGCAGCCAAGATCACGGAGGGGGGACTACCGGGGAGCTGTTTTTT

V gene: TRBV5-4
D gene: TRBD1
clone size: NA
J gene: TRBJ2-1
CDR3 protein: CASSLTGVGEQFF
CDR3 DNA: TGTGCCAGCAGCCTTACAGGGGTGGGAGAGCAGTTCTTC

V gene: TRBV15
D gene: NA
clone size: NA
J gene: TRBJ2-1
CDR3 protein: CATRPPGGRQDEQFF
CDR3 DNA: TGTGCCACCAGGCCTCCCGGCGGGAGACAGGATGAGCAGTTCTTC

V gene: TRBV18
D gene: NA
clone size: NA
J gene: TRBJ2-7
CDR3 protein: CASSPTRLDSGNEQYF
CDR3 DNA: TGTGCCAGCTCACCCACCCGACTAGATAGTGGAAACGAGCAGTACTTC

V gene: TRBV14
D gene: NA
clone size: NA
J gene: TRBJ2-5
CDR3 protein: CASSQVRGRGTQYF
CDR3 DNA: TGTGCCAGCAGCCAAGTGCGGGGCCGGGGGACCCAGTACTTC

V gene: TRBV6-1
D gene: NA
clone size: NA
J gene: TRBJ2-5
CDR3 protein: CASSWQYQETQYF
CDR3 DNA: TGTGCCAGCAGTTGGCAGTACCAAGAGACCCAGTACTTC

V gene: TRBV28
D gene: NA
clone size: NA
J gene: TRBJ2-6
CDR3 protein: CASSLSGANVLTF
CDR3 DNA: TGTGCCAGCAGTTTATCTGGGGCCAACGTCCTGACTTTC

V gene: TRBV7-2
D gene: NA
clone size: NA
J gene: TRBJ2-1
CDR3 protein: CASSPTSYNEQFF
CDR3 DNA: TGTGCCAGCAGCCCGACTAGTTACAATGAGCAGTTCTTC

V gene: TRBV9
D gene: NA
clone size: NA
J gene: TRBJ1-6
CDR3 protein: CASSPLGGQGNSPLHF
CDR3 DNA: TGTGCCAGCAGCCCGCTGGGGGGGCAAGGGAATTCACCCCTCCACTTT

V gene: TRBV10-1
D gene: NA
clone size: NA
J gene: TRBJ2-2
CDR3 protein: CASSESGRGELFF
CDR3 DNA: TGCGCCAGCAGTGAGTCAGGGAGAGGGGAGCTGTTTTTT

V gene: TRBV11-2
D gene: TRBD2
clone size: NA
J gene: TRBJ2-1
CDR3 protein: CASGIAGGHNEQFF
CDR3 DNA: TGTGCCAGCGGCATAGCGGGAGGGCATAATGAGCAGTTCTTC

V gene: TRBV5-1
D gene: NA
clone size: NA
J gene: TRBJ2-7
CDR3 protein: CASREGRYEQYF
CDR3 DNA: TGCGCCAGCAGGGAAGGGAGGTACGAGCAGTACTTC

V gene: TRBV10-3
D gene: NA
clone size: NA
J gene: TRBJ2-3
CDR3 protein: CAIRGLPGEDRSSTDTQYF
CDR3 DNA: TGTGCCATCAGGGGGCTGCCTGGGGAGGACAGGTCCAGCACAGATACGCAGTATTTT

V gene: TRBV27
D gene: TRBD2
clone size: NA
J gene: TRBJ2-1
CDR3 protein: CASTLLAGGPNEQFF
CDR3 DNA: TGTGCCAGCACTTTACTAGCGGGGGGCCCTAATGAGCAGTTCTTC

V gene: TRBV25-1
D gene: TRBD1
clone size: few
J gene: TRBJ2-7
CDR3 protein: CASSSDRWDRETYEQYF
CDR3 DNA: TGTGCCAGCAGTAGTGACCGATGGGACAGGGAAACCTACGAGCAGTACTTC